This is a list of T cell receptor beta chains from one sample in a study of Siglec-9 on CD8 T cells in melanoma. The method was immunoSEQ multiplex PCR; TCRdb's version includes in-frame clones alone and lacks a portion of them. The sample lists 30,000 to 45,000 clones; about four fifths were seen once. The sequenced sample consisted of Siglec-9- CD8+ T cells sorted from blood. The receptor set was obtained from a human donor in good health. The CDR3 runs from the conserved cysteine through the conserved F or W. D genes are given only for firm matches. Clone size is not always given. Where it is, it says once, few, many or a class for expanded clones.

TRBJ2-2 | TRBD1 | - | TRBV5-1 | TGCGCCAGCAGCGCCGAGCAGGGGGCACCCGGGGAGCTGTTTTTT | CASSAEQGAPGELFF
TRBJ1-1 | - | few | TRBV30 | TGTGCCTGGAGTGTATATGGATACACTGAAGCTTTCTTT | CAWSVYGYTEAFF
TRBJ1-2 | - | few | TRBV5-6 | TGTGCCAGCAGCTCCCCGGGAGAAGGCTATGGCTACACCTTC | CASSSPGEGYGYTF
TRBJ1-6 | TRBD1 | - | TRBV7-2 | TGTGCCAGCACCCTGGGGGACAGCTTTAATTCACCCCTCCACTTT | CASTLGDSFNSPLHF
TRBJ1-6 | - | few | TRBV4-1 | TGCGCCAGCAGCCAAGTCCAGGGGTCACCCCTCCACTTT | CASSQVQGSPLHF
TRBJ2-1 | - | - | TRBV27 | TGTGCCAGCAGTTTGACCGGCTACAATGAGCAGTTCTTC | CASSLTGYNEQFF
TRBJ2-7 | - | - | TRBV6-5 | TGTGCCAGCAGTTACTCGTTAGGGGTGGCCTACGAGCAGTACTTC | CASSYSLGVAYEQYF
TRBJ1-2 | TRBD1 | - | TRBV12-5 | TGTGCTAGTGGCTTGGTACCTGGGACAGGGGGCGCGTGGAGCTATGGCTACACCTTC | CASGLVPGTGGAWSYGYTF
TRBJ2-1 | TRBD2 | - | TRBV28 | TGTGCCAGCATCCCAGCGGGAGACTACAATGAGCAGTTCTTC | CASIPAGDYNEQFF
TRBJ2-5 | - | - | TRBV5-8 | TGTGCCAGCAGCTTGGTTACCGGGGGCCAAGAGACCCAGTACTTC | CASSLVTGGQETQYF
TRBJ1-5 | - | few | TRBV2 | TGTGCCAGCAGGGACAGTAGCAATCAGCCCCAGCATTTT | CASRDSSNQPQHF
TRBJ2-4 | TRBD1 | - | TRBV29-1 | TGCAGCGTTGAATTACAGGGGACAAACATTCAGTACTTC | CSVELQGTNIQYF
TRBJ1-4 | - | - | TRBV27 | TGTGCCAGCAGTTCCGCACGAAAACTGTTTTTT | CASSSARKLFF
TRBJ2-7 | - | - | TRBV7-3 | TGTGCCAGCAGCCCCGGGTCGGGTGAGCAGTACTTC | CASSPGSGEQYF
TRBJ2-1 | - | - | TRBV29-1 | TGCAGCGTTTTGGGGACGATAAATTCTGAGCAGTTCTTC | CSVLGTINSEQFF
TRBJ2-7 | - | - | TRBV4-1 | TGCGCCAGCAGCGCAACTATTTCCTACGAGCAGTACTTC | CASSATISYEQYF
TRBJ2-2 | - | - | TRBV10-3 | TGTGCCATCAGGAGACTTACTCTGCAGGGGTTACAGAACACCGGGGAGCTGTTTTTT | CAIRRLTLQGLQNTGELFF
TRBJ2-1 | - | once | TRBV19 | TGTGCCAGTAGTACCAGGGACCTCTACAATGAGCAGTTCTTC | CASSTRDLYNEQFF
TRBJ2-7 | TRBD1 | - | TRBV19 | TGTGCCAGTAGTATCAGGGGGTACGAGCAGTACTTC | CASSIRGYEQYF
TRBJ2-1 | - | - | TRBV11-2 | TGTGCCAGCAGCTTAGACAATGAGCAGTTCTTC | CASSLDNEQFF
TRBJ2-7 | TRBD2 | - | TRBV2 | TGTGCCAGGGGACTAGCGGGGTCCTACGAGCAGTACTTC | CARGLAGSYEQYF
TRBJ2-3 | TRBD2 | - | TRBV4-1 | TGCGCCAGCAGTGTGGCGGGGGGCGTGGCAGATACGCAGTATTTT | CASSVAGGVADTQYF
TRBJ1-3 | - | few | TRBV5-3 | TGTGCCAGAAGCCGCACCTCGGGGGGTAGTCTAAACACCATATATTTT | CARSRTSGGSLNTIYF
TRBJ2-7 | TRBD2 | - | TRBV5-6 | TGTGCCAGCAGCTACCGGACTAGCGTCACCTACGAGCAGTACTTC | CASSYRTSVTYEQYF
TRBJ1-2 | - | - | TRBV14 | TGTGCCAGCAGCCAAGTGGATAACATCCTATATGGCTACACCTTC | CASSQVDNILYGYTF
TRBJ2-5 | TRBD1 | - | TRBV2 | TGTGCCAGCGACACCGGGACAGGGGCCGAGACCCAGTACTTC | CASDTGTGAETQYF
TRBJ2-1 | - | - | TRBV11-1 | TGTGCCAGCAGCCTCTCCTACAATGAGCAGTTCTTC | CASSLSYNEQFF
TRBJ2-7 | TRBD1 | - | TRBV30 | TGTGCCTGGAACCCTACAGGGGGAGGCTACGAGCAGTACTTC | CAWNPTGGGYEQYF
TRBJ1-2 | - | - | TRBV7-2 | TGTGCCAGCAGCTTAGGAGCTGGGGGCGGTGGCTACACCTTC | CASSLGAGGGGYTF
TRBJ2-1 | TRBD2 | - | TRBV19 | TGTGCCAGTCAGGGACTAGCGGGAGTCGGGGATGAGCAGTTCTTC | CASQGLAGVGDEQFF
TRBJ1-1 | TRBD1 | once | TRBV9 | TGTGCCAGCAGCGTCACAGGGGTGGGCACTGAAGCTTTCTTT | CASSVTGVGTEAFF
TRBJ2-1 | TRBD2 | - | TRBV19 | TGTGCCAGTAGTATAGTTCTAGCGGAGATTTACAATGAGCAGTTCTTC | CASSIVLAEIYNEQFF
TRBJ2-1 | - | - | TRBV6-1 | TGTGCCAGCAGTGAACGGGGAGACTCCTACAATGAGCAGTTCTTC | CASSERGDSYNEQFF
TRBJ1-1 | - | few | TRBV6-5 | TGTGCCAGCAGTTACCGATGGGGAGACACTGAAGCTTTCTTT | CASSYRWGDTEAFF
TRBJ2-7 | - | - | TRBV6-1 | TGTGCCAGCAGTGACTACTACGAGCAGTACTTC | CASSDYYEQYF
TRBJ1-1 | - | - | TRBV6-5 | TGTGCCAGCAGCCCCCAAAGTTTGGGCATTGGTGAAGCTTTCTTT | CASSPQSLGIGEAFF
TRBJ1-3 | - | few | TRBV30 | TGTGCCTGGAGCACCGGGGGAAACACCATATATTTT | CAWSTGGNTIYF
TRBJ2-7 | TRBD2 | - | TRBV29-1 | TGCAGCGTTGAAGGCGGACTAGCCTACGAGCAGTACTTC | CSVEGGLAYEQYF
TRBJ2-7 | TRBD2 | - | TRBV30 | TGTGCCTGGAGTGTGGAGGCGGGGGACTCCTACGAGCAGTACTTC | CAWSVEAGDSYEQYF
TRBJ2-2 | TRBD2 | - | TRBV13 | TGTGCCAGCAGCTCGGGACTAGCGGGAGGAGCCGGGGAGCTGTTTTTT | CASSSGLAGGAGELFF
TRBJ1-1 | - | - | TRBV14 | TGTGCCAGCAGCCTAGTTGACGGGAACACTGAAGCTTTCTTT | CASSLVDGNTEAFF
TRBJ2-2 | TRBD2 | - | TRBV4-1 | TGCGCCAGCAGCCAACCACTAGCGGGCGGGGCCGGGGAGCTGTTTTTT | CASSQPLAGGAGELFF
TRBJ1-5 | - | - | TRBV7-3 | TGTGCCAGCAGCCCGGTGTCGGATCTCACCACCATCAATCAGCCCCAGCATTTT | CASSPVSDLTTINQPQHF
TRBJ1-2 | - | - | TRBV4-1 | TGCGCCAGCAGCCAAGATCTTAGAGCTAACTATGGCTACACCTTC | CASSQDLRANYGYTF
TRBJ1-5 | - | - | TRBV6-5 | TGTGCCAGCAGCATAGACGGGAGTAGCAATCAGCCCCAGCATTTT | CASSIDGSSNQPQHF
TRBJ2-5 | TRBD2 | once | TRBV7-8 | TGTGCCAGCAGCCAGGGACTAGCGGGAGGGGAGACCCAGTACTTC | CASSQGLAGGETQYF
TRBJ2-7 | TRBD1 | - | TRBV28 | TGTGCCAGCAGTGGACAGGGTTGGTACGAGCAGTACTTC | CASSGQGWYEQYF
TRBJ2-2 | - | - | TRBV6-5 | TGTGCCAGCAGTTACCCCATGGCCGGGGAGCTGTTTTTT | CASSYPMAGELFF
TRBJ1-3 | - | - | TRBV4-1 | TGCGCCAGCAGCCGCCAGGGGTTGAACACCATATATTTT | CASSRQGLNTIYF
TRBJ2-7 | TRBD2 | - | TRBV11-2 | TGTGCCAGCAGCTACATACTAGCGGGACCCTCCTACGAGCAGTACTTC | CASSYILAGPSYEQYF
TRBJ1-5 | - | - | TRBV15 | TGTGCCACCAGCGGTGGCCCCCCGCGGAGCAATCAGCCCCAGCATTTT | CATSGGPPRSNQPQHF
TRBJ1-1 | - | - | TRBV14 | TGTGCCAGCAGCCCCCGGGAGGGGTACACTGAAGCTTTCTTT | CASSPREGYTEAFF
TRBJ2-7 | - | - | TRBV11-2 | TGTGCCAGCAGCTCTGCGGGGGCTTCCTACGAGCAGTACTTC | CASSSAGASYEQYF